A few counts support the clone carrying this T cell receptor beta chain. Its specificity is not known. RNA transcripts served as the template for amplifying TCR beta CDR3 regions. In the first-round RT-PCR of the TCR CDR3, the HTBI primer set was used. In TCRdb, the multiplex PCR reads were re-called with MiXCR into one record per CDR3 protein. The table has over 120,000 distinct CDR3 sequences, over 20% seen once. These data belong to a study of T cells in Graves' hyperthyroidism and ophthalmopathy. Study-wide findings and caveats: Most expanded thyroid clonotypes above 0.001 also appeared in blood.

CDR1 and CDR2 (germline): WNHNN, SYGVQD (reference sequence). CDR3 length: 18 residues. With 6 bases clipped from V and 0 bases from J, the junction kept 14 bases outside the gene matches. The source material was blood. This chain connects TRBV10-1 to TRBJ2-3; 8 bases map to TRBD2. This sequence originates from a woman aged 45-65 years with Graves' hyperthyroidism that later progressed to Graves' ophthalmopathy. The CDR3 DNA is TGCGCCAGCAGCACCCGGCGGCTAGCGGGCGGAAGCACAGATACGCAGTATTTT. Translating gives CASSTRRLAGGSTDTQYF.